The 30 T cell receptor beta chains presented below share a single source sample, sequenced in a study of tumor and adjacent non-tumor tissue in lung cancer. TCRbeta libraries were built with three rounds of nested PCR, modified from ARM-PCR. TCRdb independently ran MiXCR on the multiplex PCR reads; one entry per CDR3 protein. The repertoire includes almost 75,000 distinct CDR3 sequences, 55% to 70% of them detected once, and 25% to 35% sits in the top ten. No cell sorting was done before RNA was extracted from the tissue. The normal lung tissue was taken more than 3 cm from the tumor edge. Sequencing was performed on distant non-tumor lung tissue. The receptors were gathered from a woman aged 45 to 65 with non-small cell lung cancer.

A word on this clonotype: Sequence at one end of the junction differs from germline and may be a read error. This chain joins TRBV11-2 and TRBJ2-3; TRBD1 might be the D (7 bases). Germline-derived CDR1 and CDR2 are SGHAT and FQNNGV. The CDR3 spans 13 residues. The CDR3 DNA reads as TGTTCCAGCAACGGAGGGGGCGCAGATACGCAATATTTT. It encodes CSSNGGGADTQYF.

On this clonotype: The junction departs from the called germline gene at one end, perhaps through a read error. J is TRBJ2-6 and V is TRBV29-1; the D gene is possibly TRBD1 (6 bases). Germline CDR1 and CDR2: SQVTM and ANQGSEA. The CDR3 runs to 12 residues. This chain's CDR3 is CSVRVGANALTF. The CDR3 DNA reads as TGCAGCGTTCGTGTGGGGGCCAACGCCCTGACTTTC.

The table lists this clonotype with many counts. J is TRBJ2-1 and V is TRBV20-1; D gene unclear. The CDR3 spans 11 residues. The germline V gene encodes CDR1 DFQATT and CDR2 SNEGSKA (reference sequence). Trimming removed 2 bases from V and 9 bases from J, with 8 bases in between. CDR3: CSARQTTEQFF. DNA of the CDR3: TGCAGTGCTAGACAAACTACTGAGCAGTTCTTC.

On this clonotype itself: An end of the junction does not agree with germline; a read error may underlie this. The chain couples TRBV20-1 to TRBJ2-3; 8 nucleotides align to TRBD2. The CDR3 runs 15 residues. The germline CDR1 and CDR2 sequences are DFQATT and SNEGSKA (reference sequence). CDR3 protein: CRARGTRGSTDTEYF. The CDR3 region has the DNA TGCAGGGCTCGAGGGACTAGAGGGAGTACAGATACGGAGTATTTT.

Concerning this clonotype itself: One end of the junction fails to match germline, which may point to a read error. This chain uses TRBV20-1 with TRBJ2-1; possibly TRBD2 for D (5 bases). Germline V gives CDR1 DFQATT, CDR2 SNEGSKA (reference sequence). The CDR3 is made up of 14 amino acids. The chain's CDR3 is CSAREAGLYSEQFF. CDR3 DNA sequence: TGCAGTGCTAGGGAGGCCGGACTTTACAGTGAGCAGTTCTTC.

As to this clonotype: This may come from a read error, since a much larger clone is one base off. The genes are TRBV4-1 and TRBJ2-3; maybe TRBD2 (5 bases). Germline values: CDR1 MGHRA, CDR2 YSYEKL. CDR3 size: 15 residues. As DNA, the CDR3 is TGCGCCAGAAGCCAAGACAAGCGGAGCACAGATACGCAGTATTTT. It specifies CARSQDKRSTDTQYF.

Regarding this clonotype: A read error may produce the germline difference seen at one junction end. The V call is TRBV10-2, the J call TRBJ2-1; 9 bases line up with TRBD2. CDR3 length: 15 amino acids. Germline CDR1 is WSHSY and CDR2 is SAAADI. The CDR3 coding sequence is TGCGCCAGCAGGGGGGCGGGAGGGGGGTACAATGATCAGTTCTTC. Amino acid sequence: CASRGAGGGYNDQFF.

At least ten counts were recorded for this clonotype. V gene TRBV20-1 combines with J gene TRBJ2-7; 8 bases are shared with TRBD2. Germline V gene sequence: CDR1 DFQATT, CDR2 SNEGSKA (reference sequence). The length of the CDR3 is 14 residues. Trimming at V came to 5 bases and at J to 3 bases, leaving 9 bases not matched to a gene. CDR3 nucleotides: TGCAGTGCTCGGAGCGGGAGCGGGGACTACGAGCAGTACTTC. Translation: CSARSGSGDYEQYF.

The chain carries TRBV11-2 and TRBJ2-1; no clear D. This CDR3 has 13 amino acids. V was trimmed by 5 bases and J by 9 bases, leaving 14 bases between them. CDR1 SGHAT and CDR2 FQNNGV come from the germline V gene. This chain's CDR3 is CASSLNNNTEQFF. As DNA, the CDR3 is TGTGCCAGCAGCCTCAACAACAATACTGAGCAGTTCTTC.

Details on this clonotype: The CDR3 does not end in the conserved phenylalanine or tryptophan, so this is likely a read error. The chain links TRBV11-2 to TRBJ2-3; no clear D. Germline assignment: CDR1 SGHAT and CDR2 FQNNGV. CDR3 length: 15 amino acids. Deletions cut 1 base from V and 2 bases from J, with 10 bases between. CDR3 coding DNA: TGTGCCAGCAGCTTAGTCGGCAGGAACACAGATACGCAGTATCTT. Translation: CASSLVGRNTDTQYL.

This clonotype was seen ten or more times. The chain is built from TRBV6-2 or TRBV6-3 and TRBJ2-7; 7 nucleotides match TRBD1. The CDR3 has 16 amino acids. CDR1 MNHEY and CDR2 SVGEGT come from the germline V gene. With V trimmed by 2 bases and J by 0 bases, 7 bases remained unmatched. The CDR3 region is CASSYKDRRYSYEQYF. The DNA for the CDR3 is TGTGCCAGCAGTTACAAGGACAGGAGGTACTCCTACGAGCAGTACTTC.

Turning to this clonotype: Mismatch with germline at one junction end may stem from a read error. The chain couples TRBV11-1 to TRBJ2-3; 7 bases line up with TRBD2. The CDR3 totals 17 residues. Germline CDR1 SGHAT, CDR2 FQDESV (reference sequence). DNA of the CDR3: TGTGTCAGCAGCTTAGAAGCGGTGGGAGGGGTCACAGATACGCAGTATTTT. This gives the protein CVSSLEAVGGVTDTQYF.

As concerns this clonotype: One end of the junction fails to match germline, which may point to a read error. The chain uses TRBV30 and TRBJ1-3; no clear D gene. The germline CDR1 and CDR2 sequences are GTSNPN and SVGIG (reference sequence). The CDR3 runs to 15 residues. The CDR3 sequence: CAWSPSWRSGYTIYF. The CDR3 DNA follows: TGTGCCTGGAGTCCTTCGTGGCGATCTGGATACACCATATATTTT.

Turning to this clonotype: Germline and junction disagree at one end, which may indicate a read error. The V gene is TRBV10-3, the J gene TRBJ2-2; TRBD2 might be the D (5 bases). In germline, CDR1 is ENHRY, CDR2 SYGVKD. There are 14 residues in the CDR3. The CDR3 sequence: CAINESMADGELFF. As DNA, the CDR3 is TGCGCCATCAATGAGTCGATGGCAGACGGGGAGCTGTTTTTC.

On this clonotype: Being one base from a much bigger clone, this may be a read error. The V call is TRBV20-1, the J call TRBJ2-7, with no clear D. This CDR3 spans 14 amino acids. V dropped 4 bases and J dropped 7 bases, with 20 bases sitting between them. Germline values: CDR1 DFQATT, CDR2 SNEGSKA (reference sequence). This chain's CDR3 is CSAKRSPSSPEQYF. The DNA for the CDR3 is TGCAGTGCTAAAAGGTCCCCTTCCTCTCCGGAGCAGTACTTC.

The rearrangement links TRBV11-2 to TRBJ1-2; D possibly corresponds to TRBD1 (5 bases). The germline V gene has CDR1 SGHAT and CDR2 FQNNGV. The V end lost 5 bases, the J end lost 4 bases, and 14 bases lay between the germline ends. This CDR3 is 14 amino acids long. CDR3 protein: CASSLGAVSYGYTF. The CDR3 DNA sequence: TGTGCCAGCAGCCTAGGGGCGGTAAGCTATGGCTACACCTTC.

As to this clonotype: Possible read error: a much larger clone is one base away. V and J are TRBV12-3 or TRBV12-4 and TRBJ2-7; D is undetermined. Trimming pared 5 bases from V and 11 bases from J, leaving 13 bases between. The CDR3 sequence is 11 residues long. CDR3 residues: CASSDIHRKYF. CDR3 in DNA: TGTGCCAGCAGTGACATACACCGAAAGTACTTC.

Note on this clonotype: Compared with germline, one end of the junction differs, possibly owing to a read error. The chain recombines TRBV20-1 with TRBJ2-3; D unresolved. The V gene's germline CDR1 is DFQATT and CDR2 SNEGSKA (reference sequence). This CDR3 spans 14 amino acids. CDR3 sequence reads: CSASEPFGTDTQYF. Written as DNA, the CDR3 is TGCAGTGCTAGTGAACCCTTTGGCACAGATACGCAGTATTTC.

V is TRBV28 and J is TRBJ2-1; D is unresolved. The CDR3 has 14 amino acids. Germline V gene sequence: CDR1 MDHEN, CDR2 SYDVKM. Trimming pared 3 bases from V and 6 bases from J, leaving 12 bases between. This chain's CDR3 is CASSLDQIVNEQFF. CDR3 nucleotide sequence: TGTGCCAGCAGTTTGGATCAGATCGTCAATGAGCAGTTCTTC.

Turning to this clonotype: Since no conserved phenylalanine or tryptophan closes the CDR3, a read error is the likely cause. The V call is TRBV6-6, the J call TRBJ2-6; 9 bases align to TRBD1. CDR1 is MNHNY, CDR2 SVGAGI, per germline (reference sequence). This CDR3 spans 17 amino acids. The CDR3 is CASRTGQGTSGANVLTV. CDR3 DNA: TGTGCCAGCAGGACGGGACAGGGAACCTCTGGGGCTAACGTCCTGACTGTC.

About this clonotype: A clone one base away is much larger, so this may be a read error. In this CDR3 the conserved last residue, phenylalanine or tryptophan, is missing, so a read error is likely. The chain links TRBV5-4 to TRBJ2-5; no clear D. Trimming removed 0 bases from V and 3 bases from J, with 3 bases in between. This CDR3 is 12 amino acids long. From germline, CDR1 is SGHNT and CDR2 YYREEE (reference sequence). The CDR3 coding sequence is TGTGCCAGCAGCTTGGGTGAAGAGACCCAGTACTCC. The encoded protein is CASSLGEETQYS.

Worth noting for this clonotype: The junction differs from germline at one of its ends, possibly a read error. V usage is TRBV20-1 and J usage is TRBJ2-1, with a tentative D call TRBD1 (6 bases). The CDR3 loop spans 16 amino acids. In germline, CDR1 is DFQATT, CDR2 SNEGSKA (reference sequence). The DNA for the CDR3 is TGCAGTGCTAGAGATCTACCACAGGGAAAGTACATTGAGCAATTCTTC. Translation gives CSARDLPQGKYIEQFF.

For this clonotype: A clone one base away is much larger, so this may be a read error. This chain links TRBV20-1 with TRBJ2-7, with D possibly being TRBD1 or TRBD2 (6 bases each). Germline loops: CDR1 DFQATT, CDR2 SNEGSKA (reference sequence). CDR3 length: 14 residues. CDR3 sequence: CIAPRGASSYEQYF. DNA for the CDR3: TGCATTGCTCCTAGGGGGGCGAGCTCCTACGAGCAGTACTTC.

In the case of this clonotype: A read error is possible here, since a much larger clone lies one base away. The chain carries TRBV6-2 or TRBV6-3 and TRBJ2-7; 8 positions agree with TRBD1. CDR3 length: 12 residues. J was trimmed by 10 bases and V by 9 bases; bases with no gene match: 11. From germline, CDR1 is MNHEY and CDR2 SVGEGT. The CDR3 protein is CARSRTGTIQYF. Here the CDR3 DNA reads TGTGCCAGGAGTCGGACAGGGACGATTCAGTACTTC.

The chain recombines TRBV20-1 with TRBJ1-5, with a weak D call TRBD1 (6 bases). V lost 0 bases and J 5 bases, leaving 17 bases between the germline ends. Germline V gives CDR1 DFQATT, CDR2 SNEGSKA (reference sequence). The CDR3 runs to 16 residues. The CDR3 sequence is CSARDPTGFGDQPQHF. CDR3 nucleotides: TGCAGTGCTAGAGACCCTACAGGGTTCGGCGATCAGCCCCAGCATTTT.

As to this clonotype: One end of the junction is discordant with germline, which a read error may explain. V gene TRBV7-8 combines with J gene TRBJ1-4; D gene unclear. CDR1 is SGHVS and CDR2 is FQNEAQ in the germline V gene. The CDR3 loop spans 15 amino acids. The CDR3 nucleotides are TGTGTCAGCAGCTTAGCGGGGTCTCCAGGTGAAAAACTGTTTTTT. It encodes CVSSLAGSPGEKLFF.

Concerning this clonotype: Relative to the germline gene, one junction end is altered; a read error may explain this. This sequence joins TRBV6-2 or TRBV6-3 and TRBJ1-4; 9 bases agree with TRBD1. Germline V gene lookup returns CDR1 MNHEY and CDR2 SVGEGT. The length of the CDR3 is 16 residues. The CDR3 sequence: CVSSYSPRQGDEKLFF. Written as DNA, the CDR3 is TGTGTCAGCAGTTACTCGCCGAGACAGGGGGATGAAAAACTGTTTTTT.

On this clonotype itself: Just one base apart from a much larger clone, this may be a read error. V usage is TRBV6-6 and J usage is TRBJ2-7; TRBD1 agrees at 9 bases. Germline CDR1 is MNHNY and CDR2 is SVGAGI (reference sequence). This CDR3 comprises 14 residues. The CDR3 sequence: CASNRQGEVYDQYF. Written as DNA, the CDR3 is TGTGCCAGCAACCGACAGGGGGAAGTATACGACCAGTACTTC.

Note on this clonotype: A much larger clone lies a single base off, so this may be a read error. The genes are TRBV10-3 and TRBJ2-1; D uncertain. Germline V gives CDR1 ENHRY, CDR2 SYGVKD. The CDR3 contains 12 residues. For the CDR3, the DNA is TGTGACATCAGTGAGATGGGCCCCGAGCAGTTCTTC. This translates into CDISEMGPEQFF.

This clonotype came up many times. The chain combines TRBV10-3 with TRBJ2-1; tentatively, D is TRBD1 or TRBD2 (5 bases each). This CDR3 comprises 13 residues. CDR1 ENHRY and CDR2 SYGVKD come from the germline V gene. The V end was cut by 2 bases, the J end by 5 bases, with 7 bases between. The CDR3 sequence is CAISEGGDNEQFF. DNA for the CDR3: TGTGCCATCAGTGAGGGGGGAGACAATGAGCAGTTCTTC.